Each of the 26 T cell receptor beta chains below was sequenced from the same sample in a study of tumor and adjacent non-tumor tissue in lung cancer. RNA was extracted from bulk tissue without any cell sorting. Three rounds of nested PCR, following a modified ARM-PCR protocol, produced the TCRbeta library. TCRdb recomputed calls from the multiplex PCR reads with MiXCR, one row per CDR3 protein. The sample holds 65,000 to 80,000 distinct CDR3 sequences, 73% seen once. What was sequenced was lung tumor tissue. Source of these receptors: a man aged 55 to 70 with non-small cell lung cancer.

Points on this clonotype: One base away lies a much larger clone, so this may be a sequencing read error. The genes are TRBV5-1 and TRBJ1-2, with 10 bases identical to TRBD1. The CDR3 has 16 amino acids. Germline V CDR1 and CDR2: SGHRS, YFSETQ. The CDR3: CASSSTPTGGGYGYSF. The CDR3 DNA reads TGCGCCAGCAGCTCGACCCCGACAGGGGGCGGCTATGGCTACAGCTTC.

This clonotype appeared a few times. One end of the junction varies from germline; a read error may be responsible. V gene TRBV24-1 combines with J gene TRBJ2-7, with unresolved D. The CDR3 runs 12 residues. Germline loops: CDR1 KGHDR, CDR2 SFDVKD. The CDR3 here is CTTSVDDYEQYF. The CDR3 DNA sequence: TGTACCACCAGTGTGGATGACTACGAGCAGTACTTC.

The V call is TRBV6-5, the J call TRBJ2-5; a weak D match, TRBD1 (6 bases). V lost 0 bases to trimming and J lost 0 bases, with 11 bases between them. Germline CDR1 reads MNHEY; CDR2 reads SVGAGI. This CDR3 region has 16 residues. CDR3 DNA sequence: TGTGCCAGCAGTTACTCGGCAGGGGTGGACCAAGAGACCCAGTACTTC. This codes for CASSYSAGVDQETQYF.

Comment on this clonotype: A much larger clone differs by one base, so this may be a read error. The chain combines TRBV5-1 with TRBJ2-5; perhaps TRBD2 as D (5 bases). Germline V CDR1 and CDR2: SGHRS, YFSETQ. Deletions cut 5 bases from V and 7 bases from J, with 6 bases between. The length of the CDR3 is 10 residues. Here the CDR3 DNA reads TGCGCCAGCAGAGGAGGGACCCAGTACTTC. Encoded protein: CASRGGTQYF.

The CDR3 spells CASCELGIQTLSNQPQHF. CDR3 coding DNA: TGTGCCAGTTGTGAATTGGGAATTCAAACCCTTAGCAATCAGCCCCAGCATTTT. This rearrangement joins TRBV6-1 to TRBJ1-5; no firm D call. Germline CDR1 is MNHNS and CDR2 is SASEGT. The CDR3 is 18 residues long. Trimming cost V 9 bases and J 0 bases, with 24 bases left between them.

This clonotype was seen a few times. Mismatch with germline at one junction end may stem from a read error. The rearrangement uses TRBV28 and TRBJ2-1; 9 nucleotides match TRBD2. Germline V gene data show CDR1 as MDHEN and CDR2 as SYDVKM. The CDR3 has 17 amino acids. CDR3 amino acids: CASSARGTSRRALEQLF. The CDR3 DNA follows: TGTGCCAGCAGTGCCCGAGGGACTAGCAGGAGGGCCCTTGAGCAGCTCTTC.

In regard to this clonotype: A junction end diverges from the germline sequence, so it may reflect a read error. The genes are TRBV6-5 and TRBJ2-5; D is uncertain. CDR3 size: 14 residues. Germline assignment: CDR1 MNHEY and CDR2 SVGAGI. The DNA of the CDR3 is TGTGCCGGCAGTTACGTTAGTGGATTTGAGACCCAGTACTTC. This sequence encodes CAGSYVSGFETQYF.

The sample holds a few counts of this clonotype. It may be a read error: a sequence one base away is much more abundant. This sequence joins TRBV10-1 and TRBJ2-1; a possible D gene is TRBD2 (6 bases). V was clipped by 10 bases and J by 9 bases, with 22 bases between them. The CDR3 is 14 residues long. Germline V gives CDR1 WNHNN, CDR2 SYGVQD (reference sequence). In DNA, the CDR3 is TGCGCCAACGGGAGAGACCCCCAAAGGAGTGAGCAGTTCTTC. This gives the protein CANGRDPQRSEQFF.

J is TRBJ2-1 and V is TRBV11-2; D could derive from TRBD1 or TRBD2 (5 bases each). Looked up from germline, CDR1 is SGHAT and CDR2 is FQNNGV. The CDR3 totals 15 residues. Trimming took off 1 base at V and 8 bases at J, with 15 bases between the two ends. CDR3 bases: TGTGCCAGCAGCTTAGGGAGCGTACGGGGCGATGAGCAGTTCTTC. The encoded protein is CASSLGSVRGDEQFF.

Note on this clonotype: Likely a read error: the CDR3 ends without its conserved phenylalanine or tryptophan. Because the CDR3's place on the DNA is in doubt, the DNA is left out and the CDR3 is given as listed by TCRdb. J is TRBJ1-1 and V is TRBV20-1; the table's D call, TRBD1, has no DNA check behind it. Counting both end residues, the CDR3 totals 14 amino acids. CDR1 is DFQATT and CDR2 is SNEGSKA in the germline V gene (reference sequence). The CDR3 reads CSARDGQGTTETFV.

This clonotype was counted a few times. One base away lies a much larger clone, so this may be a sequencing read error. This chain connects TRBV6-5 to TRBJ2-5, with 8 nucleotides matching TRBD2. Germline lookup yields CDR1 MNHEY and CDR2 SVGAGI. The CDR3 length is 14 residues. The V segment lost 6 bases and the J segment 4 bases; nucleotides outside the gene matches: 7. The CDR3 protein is CASRTAGGRETQYF. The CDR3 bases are TGTGCCAGCAGAACCGCGGGAGGACGAGAGACCCAGTACTTC.

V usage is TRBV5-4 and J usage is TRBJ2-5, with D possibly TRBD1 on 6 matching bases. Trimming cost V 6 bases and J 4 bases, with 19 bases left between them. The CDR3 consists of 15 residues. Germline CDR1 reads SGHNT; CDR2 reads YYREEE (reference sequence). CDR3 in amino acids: CASILDQGRVETQYF. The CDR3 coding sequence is TGTGCCAGCATCCTGGACCAGGGGAGAGTAGAGACCCAGTACTTC.

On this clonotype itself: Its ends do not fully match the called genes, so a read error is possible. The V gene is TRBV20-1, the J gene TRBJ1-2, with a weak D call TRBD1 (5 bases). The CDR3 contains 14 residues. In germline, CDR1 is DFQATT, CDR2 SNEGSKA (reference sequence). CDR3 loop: CSAIAGRVDYGYTF. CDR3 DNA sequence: TGCAGTGCAATAGCGGGGCGTGTTGACTACGGCTACACCTTC.

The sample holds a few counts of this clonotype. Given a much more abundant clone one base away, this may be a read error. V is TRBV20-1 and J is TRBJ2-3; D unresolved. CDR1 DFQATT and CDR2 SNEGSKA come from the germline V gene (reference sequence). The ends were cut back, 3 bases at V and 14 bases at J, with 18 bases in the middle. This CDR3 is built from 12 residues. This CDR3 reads CSASYQVGPGYF. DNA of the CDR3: TGCAGTGCTAGTTACCAGGTCGGGCCGGGGTATTTT.

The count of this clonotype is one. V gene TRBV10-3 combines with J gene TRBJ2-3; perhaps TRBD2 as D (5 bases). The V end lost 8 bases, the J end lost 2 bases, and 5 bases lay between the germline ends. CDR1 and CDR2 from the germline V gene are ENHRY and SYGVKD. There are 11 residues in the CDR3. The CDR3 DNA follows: TGTGCCATCCTAGCCACAGATACGCAGTATTTT. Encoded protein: CAILATDTQYF.

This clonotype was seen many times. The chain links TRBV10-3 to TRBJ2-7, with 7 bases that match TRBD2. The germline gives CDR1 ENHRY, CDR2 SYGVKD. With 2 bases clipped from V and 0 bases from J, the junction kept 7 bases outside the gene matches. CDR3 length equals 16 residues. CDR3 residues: CAISEGLADSSYEQYF. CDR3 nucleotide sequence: TGTGCCATCAGTGAGGGGCTAGCGGATAGCTCCTACGAGCAGTACTTC.

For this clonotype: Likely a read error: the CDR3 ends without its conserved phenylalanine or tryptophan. The CDR3 DNA is TGCGCCAGCATGGTCGCAGGGATCGACTACGAGCAGTACCTC. Translated, it gives CASMVAGIDYEQYL. V usage is TRBV5-1 and J usage is TRBJ2-7; D might be TRBD1 (5 bases). This CDR3 has 14 amino acids. V lost 6 bases and J 3 bases, leaving 16 bases between the germline ends. Germline V gene lookup returns CDR1 SGHRS and CDR2 YFSETQ.

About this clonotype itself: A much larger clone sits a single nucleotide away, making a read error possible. The CDR3 here is CNARGPENFQYF. CDR3 bases: TGCAATGCTAGAGGCCCGGAAAACTTTCAGTACTTC. The V gene is TRBV20-1, the J gene TRBJ2-4; D is unclear. CDR1 and CDR2 (germline): DFQATT, SNEGSKA (reference sequence). The CDR3 has 12 residues.

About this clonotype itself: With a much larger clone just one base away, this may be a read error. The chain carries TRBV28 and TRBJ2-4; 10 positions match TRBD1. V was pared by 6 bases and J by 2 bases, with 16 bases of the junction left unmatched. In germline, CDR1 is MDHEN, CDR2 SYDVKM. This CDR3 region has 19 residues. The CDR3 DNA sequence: TGTGCCAGCAGGCCACCGACAGGGGGCTCCAGGGCAACCAAAAACATTCAGTACTTC. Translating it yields CASRPPTGGSRATKNIQYF.

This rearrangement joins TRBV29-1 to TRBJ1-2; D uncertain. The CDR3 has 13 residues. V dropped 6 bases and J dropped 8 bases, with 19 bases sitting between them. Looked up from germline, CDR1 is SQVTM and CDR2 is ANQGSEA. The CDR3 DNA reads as TGCAGCGTCCTGGAGAGAGCCTATGGGGGCTACACCTTC. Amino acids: CSVLERAYGGYTF. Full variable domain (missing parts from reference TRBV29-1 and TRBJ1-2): SAVISQKPSRDICQRGTSLTIQCQVDSQVTMMFWYRQQPGQSLTLIATANQGSEATYESGFVIDKFPISRPNLTFSTLTVSNMSPEDSSIYLCSVLERAYGGYTFGSGTRLTVV.

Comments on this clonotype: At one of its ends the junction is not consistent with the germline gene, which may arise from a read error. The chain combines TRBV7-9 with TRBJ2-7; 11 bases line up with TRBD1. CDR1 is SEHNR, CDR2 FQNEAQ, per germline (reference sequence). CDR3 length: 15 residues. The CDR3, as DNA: TGTGCCAACAGCTTATGGACAGGGGGCCTCTTCAAGCAGTACTTC. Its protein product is CANSLWTGGLFKQYF. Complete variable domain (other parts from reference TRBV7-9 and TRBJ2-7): DTGVSQNPRHKITKRGQNVTFRCDPISEHNRLYWYRQTLGQGPEFLTYFQNEAQLEKSRLLSDRFSAERPKGSFSTLEIQRTEQGDSAMYLCANSLWTGGLFKQYFGPGTRLTVT.

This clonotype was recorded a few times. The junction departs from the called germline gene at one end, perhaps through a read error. CDR3 sequence reads: CSVRLAVNNKQFF. The CDR3 DNA follows: TGCAGTGTTAGACTAGCGGTGAACAATAAGCAGTTCTTC. The chain links TRBV20-1 to TRBJ2-1; 9 bases match TRBD2. CDR3 length equals 13 residues. From germline, CDR1 is DFQATT and CDR2 SNEGSKA (reference sequence).

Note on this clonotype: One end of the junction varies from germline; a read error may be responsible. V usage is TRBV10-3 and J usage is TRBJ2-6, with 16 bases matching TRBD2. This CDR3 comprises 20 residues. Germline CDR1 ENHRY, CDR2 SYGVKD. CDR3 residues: CAISEHGTSGRESAANVMTF. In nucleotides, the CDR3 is TGTGCCATCAGTGAACATGGGACTAGCGGGAGGGAGTCTGCGGCCAACGTCATGACTTTT.

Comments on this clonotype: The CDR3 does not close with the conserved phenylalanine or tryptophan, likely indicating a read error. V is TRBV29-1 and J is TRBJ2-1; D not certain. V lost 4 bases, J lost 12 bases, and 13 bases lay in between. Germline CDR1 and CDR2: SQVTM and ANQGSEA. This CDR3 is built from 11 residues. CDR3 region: CSVAPNHGQFL. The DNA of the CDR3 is TGCAGCGTTGCCCCTAACCATGGGCAGTTCTTA.

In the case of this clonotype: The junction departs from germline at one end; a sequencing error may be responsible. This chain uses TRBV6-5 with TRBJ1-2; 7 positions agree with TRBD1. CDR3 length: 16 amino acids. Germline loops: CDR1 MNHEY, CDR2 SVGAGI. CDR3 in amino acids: CTSRVRTGGSNYGYTF. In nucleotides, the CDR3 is TGTACCAGCAGAGTCCGGACAGGAGGGAGTAACTATGGCTACACCTTC.

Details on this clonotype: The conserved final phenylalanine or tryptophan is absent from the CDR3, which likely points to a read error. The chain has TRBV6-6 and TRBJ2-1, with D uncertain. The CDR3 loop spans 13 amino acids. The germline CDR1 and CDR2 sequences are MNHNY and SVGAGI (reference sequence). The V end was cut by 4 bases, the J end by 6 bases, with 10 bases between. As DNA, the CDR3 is TGTGCCAGCAGTTCCGGGCCTGGCAATGAGCAGTTCCTC. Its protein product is CASSSGPGNEQFL.